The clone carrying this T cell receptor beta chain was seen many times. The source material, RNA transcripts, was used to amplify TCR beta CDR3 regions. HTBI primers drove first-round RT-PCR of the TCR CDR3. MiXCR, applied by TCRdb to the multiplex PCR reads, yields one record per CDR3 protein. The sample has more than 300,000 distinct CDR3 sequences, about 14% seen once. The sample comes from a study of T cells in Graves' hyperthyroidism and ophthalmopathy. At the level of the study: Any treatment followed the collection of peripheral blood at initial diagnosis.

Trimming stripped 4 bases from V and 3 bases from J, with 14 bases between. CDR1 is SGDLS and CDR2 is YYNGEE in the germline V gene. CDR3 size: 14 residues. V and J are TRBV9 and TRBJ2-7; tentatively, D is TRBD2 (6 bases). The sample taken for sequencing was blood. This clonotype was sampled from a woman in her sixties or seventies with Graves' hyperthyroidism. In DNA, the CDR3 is TGTGCCAGCAGCCCCGGGACTGCTGGCTACGAGCAGTACTTC. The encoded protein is CASSPGTAGYEQYF.